This record concerns one TCR beta chain sequence. The antigen remains undetermined. The sample originates from a study of blood T cells in healthy people across ages. A second PCR of about 7 to 12 cycles used a sample-barcoded 5' primer and a J-beta primer mix. TCRdb ran MiXCR on the 5' RACE reads and lists one entry per CDR3 protein. The sample comprises about 1.6 million distinct CDR3 sequences, about 35% of which are singletons, and 10% to 12% rests with the top ten. Donor samples were obtained from healthy Caucasian individuals from Russia, aged roughly 6 to 90. Study-level results: Unsorted PBMCs prevented conclusive naive versus antigen-experienced comparison. Older age coincided with a roughly linear decline in TCR beta diversity per million T cells. It was held that the diversity estimates obtained from one million T cells were underestimates.

Specimen: blood. The TCR comes from a woman aged 25 to 39 in good health.

The CDR3 bases are TGTGCCAGCAGTTACAGGGCAGGGCGAGGCTACACCTTC. This encodes CASSYRAGRGYTF. This chain connects TRBV28 to TRBJ1-2; possible D gene TRBD1, 6 bases. V lost 4 bases and J lost 8, with 14 bases in between. The CDR3 totals 13 residues. CDR1 and CDR2 from the germline V gene are MDHEN and SYDVKM.